The 9 T cell receptor beta chains in this list originate from one sample, sequenced in a study of blood T cell repertoires in COVID-19. This table comes from immunoSEQ multiplex PCR, and its TCRdb copy is limited to in-frame clones, with some not included. This table holds about 58,000 clones, about 80% found once. Material for sequencing was peripheral blood. The receptor source for this set is an elderly man with COVID-19, enrolled during active disease.

CDR3: CASSLKPGLLRTGELFF. The CDR3 coding sequence is TGTGCCAGCAGCTTAAAACCGGGACTTTTGCGCACCGGGGAGCTGTTTTTT. The chain uses TRBV7-2 and TRBJ2-2; a possible D gene is TRBD2 (6 bases). Trimming took 2 bases from V and 4 from J, leaving 17 bases between them. CDR3 length: 17 amino acids. Germline V gene data show CDR1 as SGHTA and CDR2 as FQGNSA.

This clone has more than one count but fewer than ten. This sequence joins TRBV3-1 (or the pseudogene TRBV3-2) and TRBJ1-6; weak D call: TRBD1 (6 bases). CDR3 length: 15 amino acids. V was clipped by 5 bases and J by 6 bases, with 14 bases between them. Germline values: CDR1 LGHDT, CDR2 YNNKEL (reference sequence). For the CDR3, the DNA is TGTGCCAGCAGCTTGAGAAGAGGGGGTAATTCACCCCTCCACTTT. This encodes CASSLRRGGNSPLHF.

The rearrangement uses TRBV18 and TRBJ1-3; no firm D call. Germline values: CDR1 KGHSH, CDR2 LQKENI. This CDR3 comprises 15 residues. V was pared by 2 bases and J by 0 bases, with 8 bases between. The CDR3 region is CASSPTPSSGNTIYF. In DNA, the CDR3 is TGTGCCAGCTCACCAACCCCCAGCTCTGGAAACACCATATATTTT.

This rearrangement joins TRBV6-1 to TRBJ1-2; D is possibly TRBD1 (6 bases). The V end lost 2 bases, the J end lost 4 bases, and 14 bases lay between the germline ends. There are 15 residues in the CDR3. Germline V gene data show CDR1 as MNHNS and CDR2 as SASEGT. CDR3 region: CASSESQGNIYGYTF. The CDR3 region has the DNA TGTGCCAGCAGTGAAAGTCAGGGGAATATCTATGGCTACACCTTC.

This CDR3 reads CAWSGQGGTEAFF. The CDR3 nucleotides are TGTGCCTGGAGTGGACAGGGTGGGACTGAAGCTTTCTTT. The chain is built from TRBV30 and TRBJ1-1; 7 positions match TRBD1. The CDR3 is 13 amino acids. The V segment lost 1 base and the J segment 5 bases; nucleotides outside the gene matches: 4. The germline CDR1 and CDR2 sequences are GTSNPN and SVGIG (reference sequence).

The chain employs TRBV18 and TRBJ1-2; D is undetermined. Germline V gene lookup returns CDR1 KGHSH and CDR2 LQKENI. V lost 5 bases and J lost 4, with 17 bases in between. This CDR3 is built from 15 residues. This CDR3 reads CASSSREGASYGYTF. The DNA for the CDR3 is TGTGCCAGCTCAAGCCGGGAAGGCGCTAGCTATGGCTACACCTTC.

J is TRBJ1-1 and V is TRBV5-1; TRBD1 matches at 9 bases. After removal of 2 bases from V and 4 bases from J, the junction contained 6 bases not matched to a gene. The CDR3 extends over 15 amino acids. CDR1 and CDR2 from the germline V gene are SGHRS and YFSETQ. For the CDR3, the DNA is TGCGCCAGCAGCTTAGAGACAGGGGGACGCACTGAAGCTTTCTTT. It encodes CASSLETGGRTEAFF.

The chain carries TRBV11-2 and TRBJ1-1; tentative D call: TRBD1 (5 bases). The CDR3 runs to 13 residues. The ends were cut back, 6 bases at V and 6 bases at J, with 14 bases in the middle. Germline-derived CDR1 and CDR2 are SGHAT and FQNNGV. The CDR3 loop reads CASSNAQGAEAFF. CDR3 DNA sequence: TGTGCCAGCAGTAACGCCCAAGGGGCTGAAGCTTTCTTT.

This clone was seen only once. This chain joins TRBV7-2 and TRBJ1-1, with D perhaps matching TRBD1 (6 bases). The CDR3 sequence is 14 residues long. Germline-derived CDR1 and CDR2 are SGHTA and FQGNSA. With 4 bases removed from V and 3 bases from J, the gap between germline ends came to 12 bases. CDR3 region: CASSWWTVHTEAFF. In DNA, the CDR3 is TGTGCCAGCAGCTGGTGGACAGTCCACACTGAAGCTTTCTTT.